Following are 6 T cell receptor beta chains from one sample sequenced in a study of T cells in Graves' hyperthyroidism and ophthalmopathy. Amplified TCR beta CDR3 regions derived from RNA transcripts. During a first-round RT-PCR of the TCR CDR3, the HTBI primer set was used. TCRdb ran MiXCR on the multiplex PCR reads and lists one entry per CDR3 protein. The table lists 450,000 to 650,000 distinct CDR3 sequences, 17% of them singletons. The sequencing input was blood. Receptors were obtained from a woman in her late teens or twenties with Graves' ophthalmopathy.

This clonotype was recorded at least ten times. This chain connects TRBV5-1 to TRBJ1-2; 9 bases are shared with TRBD1. The germline V gene has CDR1 SGHRS and CDR2 YFSETQ. The CDR3 is made up of 14 amino acids. J gave up 2 bases and V 7 bases, and 6 bases lay outside the gene matches. The CDR3 is CASANRGRNYGYTF. Written as DNA, the CDR3 is TGCGCCAGCGCCAACAGGGGGCGAAACTATGGCTACACCTTC.

V usage is TRBV5-1 and J usage is TRBJ1-3, with D possibly TRBD1 on 5 matching bases. Per germline, CDR1 SGHRS and CDR2 YFSETQ. This CDR3 is 15 amino acids long. The V gene lost 0 bases and the J gene lost 2 bases, with 9 bases spanning the gap. CDR3: CASSLDTGAGNTIYF. In nucleotides, the CDR3 is TGCGCCAGCAGCTTGGATACAGGCGCTGGAAACACCATATATTTT.

This clonotype was detected ten times or more. The V call is TRBV7-2, the J call TRBJ2-7; 13 bases agree with TRBD2. Germline-derived CDR1 and CDR2 are SGHTA and FQGNSA. J was trimmed by 5 bases and V by 6 bases; bases with no gene match: 7. CDR3 length equals 15 residues. CDR3 region: CASRRLAGGGNEQYF. CDR3 nucleotide sequence: TGTGCCAGCAGGAGACTAGCGGGAGGTGGGAACGAGCAGTACTTC.

The sample holds many counts of this clonotype. The rearrangement links TRBV7-3 to TRBJ2-3, with D possibly being TRBD1 (6 bases). Trimming pared 4 bases from V and 0 bases from J, leaving 17 bases between. CDR1 is SGHTA and CDR2 is FQGTGA in the germline V gene. The CDR3 has 17 residues. The CDR3 loop reads CASSYTGTRLSTDTQYF. The CDR3, as DNA: TGTGCCAGCAGCTACACCGGGACACGTCTTAGCACAGATACGCAGTATTTT. Full variable domain (remainder filled in from reference TRBV7-3 and TRBJ2-3): GAGVSQTPSNKVTEKGKYVELRCDPISGHTALYWYRQSLGQGPEFLIYFQGTGAADDSGLPNDRFFAVRPEGSVSTLKIQRTERGDSAVYLCASSYTGTRLSTDTQYFGPGTRLTVL.

The chain couples TRBV5-1 to TRBJ1-1, with 7 nucleotides matching TRBD1. The CDR3 runs 14 residues. Germline V gives CDR1 SGHRS, CDR2 YFSETQ. V gave up 5 bases and J gave up 5 bases; unmatched junction bases: 9. The CDR3 is CASRSDRVRTEAFF. The CDR3 nucleotides read TGCGCCAGCAGATCCGACAGGGTGAGGACTGAAGCTTTCTTT.

This clonotype was detected many times. This chain joins TRBV12-3 or TRBV12-4 and TRBJ1-5; D is possibly TRBD1 (5 bases). The CDR3 spans 14 residues. V lost 3 bases to trimming and J lost 6 bases, with 12 bases between them. The CDR3 DNA sequence: TGTGCCAGCAGTTTTCCCCAGGGAGGTCAGCCCCAGCATTTT. Amino acid sequence: CASSFPQGGQPQHF.